The 2 T cell receptor beta chains reported below all come from one sample, sequenced in a study of T-cell reconstitution after alpha-beta-depleted transplantation in children. Molecular barcoding with unique molecular identifiers was used for the TCRbeta library. TCRdb re-analysed the PCR reads in MiXCR, keeping a single row per CDR3 protein. The sample has about 1,000,000 distinct CDR3 sequences; about 29% are singletons. The sample here was PBMCs, mostly from graft donor cells, taken 360 days after TCRalphabeta/CD19-depleted stem cell transplant. The receptor source for this set is a boy under three years old who had a stem cell transplant for SCID, so the T cells may come from the graft donor.

In its sample, this clonotype was seen a few times. The gene calls are TRBV20-1 and TRBJ2-5; a possible D gene is TRBD1 (6 bases). The germline CDR1 and CDR2 sequences are DFQATT and SNEGSKA (reference sequence). The CDR3 covers 15 residues. V was shortened by 0 bases and J by 3 bases, with 14 bases between the two germline ends. The chain's CDR3 is CSARDPRGYKETQYF. Written as DNA, the CDR3 is TGCAGTGCTAGAGATCCAAGGGGGTACAAAGAGACCCAGTACTTC.

This chain uses TRBV12-3 or TRBV12-4 with TRBJ2-3; possibly TRBD1 or TRBD2 for D (6 bases each). This CDR3 spans 13 amino acids. Trimming removed 7 bases at V and 2 bases at J, with 10 bases between. The CDR3, as DNA: TGTGCCAGCACAACGGGGGCCACAGATACGCAGTATTTT. Its protein product is CASTTGATDTQYF.